The source of this TCR beta chain is a study of blood T cells in healthy people across ages (dated by TCRdb to about 2015). For context, the study as a whole: In model experiments, roughly one uniquely barcoded TCR beta cDNA molecule per two T cells was captured by template switching. The study measured age-related changes in TCR beta repertoire diversity using deep sequencing normalized with unique cDNA molecular identifiers. Donors were grouped into four age groups: young (average about 15 years), middle-aged (approximately 41), aged (around 60) and long-lived (approximately 81). Donors of different ages were randomly distributed across sequencing lanes to avoid experimental bias. For two donors (one aged 18 to 30 and one aged 80 or older), the study analyzed two additional independent replicas of 1 million unique cDNA reads from the same blood draw. Results the study describes overall, beyond this receptor: A strong correlation was found between observed TCR beta diversity and the percentage of naive T cells measured by flow cytometry. Conclusive comparison of naive and antigen-experienced compartments was prevented by the profiling of bulk unsorted PBMCs. As age increased, observed TCR beta diversity per million T cells dropped in a roughly linear way, and a significant reduction was already evident by age 40. Estimates of total diversity from one million sequenced T cells were regarded as lower bounds and underestimates. The CMV infection status of donors was not known, potentially confounding age-related changes in expanded clonotypes. Compared with the aged group, more naive CD4+ T cells, fewer expanded clones and increased TCR diversity were shown by the long-lived group, suggesting age selection.

This clonotype was counted only a few times. Its binding antigen is unknown. The input lacks base qualities; no much larger clone sits a single base away. The roughly 38 donors, aged about 6 to 95 years, were systemically healthy Caucasian individuals from Russia. Each donor gave 8 to 10 milliliters of peripheral blood, collected into EDTA-treated Vacutainer tubes. Ficoll-Paque density-gradient centrifugation was used to isolate PBMCs, with at least 7 million obtained per sample. Trizol reagent was used to extract total RNA from PBMCs, with at least 5.5 micrograms per sample. For every donor, an aliquot of PBMCs went through flow cytometry to measure the percentages of naive CD45RAhigh/CD27high T cells. The V and J ends are trimmed by 6 bases and 8 bases, leaving 14 bases between them. Taken from cysteine to phenylalanine, the CDR3 has 13 residues. Only CDR3 DNA remains: 39 bases, in frame from the first base. Taken from the germline V gene, the CDR1 and CDR2 loops are KGHSH and LQKENI.

The library was prepared using 5' RACE. For sequencing, an Illumina HiSeq 2500 was employed. A second roughly 7 to 11 cycle PCR used a sample-barcoded 5' primer and a J-beta primer mix. A unique molecular identifier was introduced onto each TCR beta cDNA molecule by a template-switch 5' adaptor carrying 12 random nucleotides. Each sample yielded at least 2.5 million CDR3-containing paired-end reads. First-strand cDNA was synthesized from all RNA with the Mint cDNA synthesis kit, primed by a TRBC-specific oligonucleotide. Following uracil-DNA glycosylase treatment, a first 18-cycle PCR with universal primers M1SS and BC2_uni_R was performed on all cDNA. In the paper's pipeline: Normalization of each sample was performed by random selection of 1 million high-quality reads, each carrying a distinct molecular identifier. Instead of being binned into consensus sequences, reads that shared molecular identifiers were thrown out. MiTCR, with a Q25 quality threshold and the strictest error-elimination algorithm, was used for CDR3 identification, clonotype clustering and error correction. A nonparametric unseen species model with Euler transformation was used to estimate lower-bound total TCR beta diversity. The public reads were reanalyzed by TCRdb: fastp trimming at Q25, MiXCR alignment, in-frame beta chains only. Rows are unified per CDR3 protein, each entry keeping the most common DNA and genes. V and J calls and clone size were set by TCRdb, not the authors. This sample comprises roughly 1.5 million distinct CDR3 sequences, under 55% of them detected only once. Together, the top ten hold 4% of the sample.

The sample taken for sequencing was blood. Recombination joined TRBV18 with TRBJ2-1, and TRBD2 may be the D gene, going by 5 matching bases. The clonotype originates from a woman aged 18-29 years in good health. Here is the DNA: TGTGCCAGCTCGATTCAGCTAGCCGATGAGCAGTTCTTC. Translated, it reads CASSIQLADEQFF. Outside the CDR3, residues come from the reference TRBV18 and TRBJ2-1 proteins, so the full variable domain is: NAGVMQNPRHLVRRRGQEARLRCSPMKGHSHVYWYRQLPEEGLKFMVYLQKENIIDESGMPKERFSAEFPKEGPSILRIQQVVRGDSAAYFCASSIQLADEQFFGPGTRLTVL.